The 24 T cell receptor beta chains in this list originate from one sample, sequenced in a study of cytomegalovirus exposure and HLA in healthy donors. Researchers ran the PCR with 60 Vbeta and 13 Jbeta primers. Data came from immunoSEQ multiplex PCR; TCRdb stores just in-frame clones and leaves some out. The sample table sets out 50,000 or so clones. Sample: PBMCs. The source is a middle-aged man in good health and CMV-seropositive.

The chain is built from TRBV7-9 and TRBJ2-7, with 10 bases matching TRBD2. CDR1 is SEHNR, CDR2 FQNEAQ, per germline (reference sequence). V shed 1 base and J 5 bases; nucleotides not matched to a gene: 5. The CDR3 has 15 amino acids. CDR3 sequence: CASSLVLAGVNEQYF. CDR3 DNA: TGTGCCAGCAGCTTAGTGCTAGCGGGAGTCAACGAGCAGTACTTC.

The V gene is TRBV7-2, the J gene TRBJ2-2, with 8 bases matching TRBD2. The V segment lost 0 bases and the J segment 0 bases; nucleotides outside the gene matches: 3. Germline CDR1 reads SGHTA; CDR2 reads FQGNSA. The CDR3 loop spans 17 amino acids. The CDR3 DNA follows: TGTGCCAGCAGCTTAGCTGGTAGCGGGACGAACACCGGGGAGCTGTTTTTT. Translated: CASSLAGSGTNTGELFF. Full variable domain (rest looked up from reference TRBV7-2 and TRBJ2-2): GAGVSQSPSNKVTEKGKDVELRCDPISGHTALYWYRQSLGQGLEFLIYFQGNSAPDKSGLPSDRFSAERTGGSVSTLTIQRTQQEDSAVYLCASSLAGSGTNTGELFFGEGSRLTVL.

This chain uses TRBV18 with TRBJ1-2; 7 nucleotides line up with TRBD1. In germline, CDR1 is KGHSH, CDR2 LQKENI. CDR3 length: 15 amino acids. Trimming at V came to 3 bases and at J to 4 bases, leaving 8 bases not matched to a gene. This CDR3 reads CASSPPGQTIYGYTF. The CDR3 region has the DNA TGTGCCAGCTCACCTCCGGGACAGACTATCTATGGCTACACCTTC.

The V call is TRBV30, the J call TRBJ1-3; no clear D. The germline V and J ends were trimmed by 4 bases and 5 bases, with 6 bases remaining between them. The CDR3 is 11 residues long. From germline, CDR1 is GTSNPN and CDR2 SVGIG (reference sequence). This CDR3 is CAWTLRNTIYF. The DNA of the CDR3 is TGTGCCTGGACACTAAGAAACACCATATATTTT.

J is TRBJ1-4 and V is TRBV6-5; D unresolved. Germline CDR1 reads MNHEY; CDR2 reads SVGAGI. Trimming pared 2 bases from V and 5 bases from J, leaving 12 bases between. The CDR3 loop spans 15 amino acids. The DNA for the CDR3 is TGTGCCAGCAGTTACCGGGGTAGCCCGAATGAAAAACTGTTTTTT. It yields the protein CASSYRGSPNEKLFF.

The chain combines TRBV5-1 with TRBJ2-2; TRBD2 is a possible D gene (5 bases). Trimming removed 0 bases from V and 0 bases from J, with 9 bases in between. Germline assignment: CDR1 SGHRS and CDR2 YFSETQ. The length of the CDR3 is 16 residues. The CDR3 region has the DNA TGCGCCAGCAGCTTGGTCGCGGGCGCGAACACCGGGGAGCTGTTTTTT. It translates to CASSLVAGANTGELFF.

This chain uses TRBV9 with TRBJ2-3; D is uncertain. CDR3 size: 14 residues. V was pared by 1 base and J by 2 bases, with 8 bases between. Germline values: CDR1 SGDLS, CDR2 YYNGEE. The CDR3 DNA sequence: TGTGCCAGCAGCGTATCAGTAACCACAGATACGCAGTATTTT. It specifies CASSVSVTTDTQYF.

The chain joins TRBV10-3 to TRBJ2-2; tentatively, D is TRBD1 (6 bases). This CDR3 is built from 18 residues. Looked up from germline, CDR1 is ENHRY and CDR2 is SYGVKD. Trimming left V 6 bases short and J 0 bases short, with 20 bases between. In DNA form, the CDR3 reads TGTGCCATCAGCGAACCCTTACAGGGTGTTGCGAACACCGGGGAGCTGTTTTTT. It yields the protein CAISEPLQGVANTGELFF.

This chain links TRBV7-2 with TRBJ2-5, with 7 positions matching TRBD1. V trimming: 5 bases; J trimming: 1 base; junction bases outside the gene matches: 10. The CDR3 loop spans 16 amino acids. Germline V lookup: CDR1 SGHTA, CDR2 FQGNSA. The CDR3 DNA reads TGTGCCAGCAGCCCGCCAGGGGGACCTTCCCAAGAGACCCAGTACTTC. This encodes CASSPPGGPSQETQYF.

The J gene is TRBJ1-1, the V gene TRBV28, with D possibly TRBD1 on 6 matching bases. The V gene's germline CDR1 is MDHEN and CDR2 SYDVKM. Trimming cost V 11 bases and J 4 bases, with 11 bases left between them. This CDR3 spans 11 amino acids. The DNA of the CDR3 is TGTGCCGGGGAGGGGGGCACTGAAGCTTTCTTT. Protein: CAGEGGTEAFF. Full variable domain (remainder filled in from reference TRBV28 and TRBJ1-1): DVKVTQSSRYLVKRTGEKVFLECVQDMDHENMFWYRQDPGLGLRLIYFSYDVKMKEKGDIPEGYSVSREKKERFSLILESASTNQTSMYLCAGEGGTEAFFGQGTRLTVV.

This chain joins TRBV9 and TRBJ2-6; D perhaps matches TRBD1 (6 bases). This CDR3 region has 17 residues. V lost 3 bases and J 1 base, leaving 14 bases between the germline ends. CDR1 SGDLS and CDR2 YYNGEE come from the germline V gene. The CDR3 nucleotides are TGTGCCAGCAGCGCCTCTATAACAGGGTCTGGGGCCAACGTCCTGACTTTC. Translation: CASSASITGSGANVLTF.

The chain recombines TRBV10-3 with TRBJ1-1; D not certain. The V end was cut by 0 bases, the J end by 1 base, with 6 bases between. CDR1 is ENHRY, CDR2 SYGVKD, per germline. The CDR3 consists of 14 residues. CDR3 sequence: CAISESRRNTEAFF. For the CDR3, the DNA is TGTGCCATCAGTGAGTCGCGAAGGAACACTGAAGCTTTCTTT.

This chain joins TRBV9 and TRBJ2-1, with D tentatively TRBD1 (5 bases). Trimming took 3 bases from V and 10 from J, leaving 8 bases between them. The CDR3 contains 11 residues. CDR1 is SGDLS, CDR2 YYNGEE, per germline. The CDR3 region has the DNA TGTGCCAGCAGCGCCCACAGGGAGCAGTTCTTC. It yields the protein CASSAHREQFF.

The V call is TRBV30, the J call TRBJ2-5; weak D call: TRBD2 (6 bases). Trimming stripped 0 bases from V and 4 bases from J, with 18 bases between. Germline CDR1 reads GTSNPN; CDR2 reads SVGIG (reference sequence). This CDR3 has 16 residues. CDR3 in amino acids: CAWSVGGSGVRETQYF. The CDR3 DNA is TGTGCCTGGAGTGTCGGAGGGTCGGGCGTGAGAGAGACCCAGTACTTC.

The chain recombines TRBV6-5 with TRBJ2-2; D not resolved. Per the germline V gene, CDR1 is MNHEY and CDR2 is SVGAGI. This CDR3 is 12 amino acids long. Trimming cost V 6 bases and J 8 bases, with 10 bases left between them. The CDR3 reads CASSPPAGELFF. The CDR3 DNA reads TGTGCCAGCAGCCCCCCTGCGGGGGAGCTGTTTTTT.

The CDR3: CSVEPLREGEQFF. The CDR3 DNA is TGCAGCGTTGAACCCCTGCGGGAGGGGGAGCAGTTCTTC. J is TRBJ2-1 and V is TRBV29-1; 9 positions agree with TRBD2. Germline lookup yields CDR1 SQVTM and CDR2 ANQGSEA. The length of the CDR3 is 13 residues. Trimming took 2 bases from V and 10 from J; bases not matched to a gene: 6.

CDR3 sequence: CASSDGQFQETQYF. The CDR3 DNA follows: TGTGCCAGCAGCGACGGACAGTTCCAAGAGACCCAGTACTTC. The gene calls are TRBV5-6 and TRBJ2-5; D possibly corresponds to TRBD1 (6 bases). The length of the CDR3 is 14 residues. V was pared by 4 bases and J by 1 base, with 11 bases between. Looked up from germline, CDR1 is SGHDT and CDR2 is YYEEEE.

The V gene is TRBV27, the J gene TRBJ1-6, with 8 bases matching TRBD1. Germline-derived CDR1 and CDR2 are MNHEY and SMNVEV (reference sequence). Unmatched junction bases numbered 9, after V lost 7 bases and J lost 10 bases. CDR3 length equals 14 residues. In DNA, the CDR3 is TGTGCCAGCACCCCGACAGGGGCTTTGTCACCCCTCCACTTT. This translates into CASTPTGALSPLHF.

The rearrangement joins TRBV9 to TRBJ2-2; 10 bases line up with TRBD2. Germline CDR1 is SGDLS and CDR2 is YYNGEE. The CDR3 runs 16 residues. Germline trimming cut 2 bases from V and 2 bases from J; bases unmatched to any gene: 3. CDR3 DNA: TGTGCCAGCAGCGTTAGCGGGGGGCTCAACACCGGGGAGCTGTTTTTT. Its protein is CASSVSGGLNTGELFF.

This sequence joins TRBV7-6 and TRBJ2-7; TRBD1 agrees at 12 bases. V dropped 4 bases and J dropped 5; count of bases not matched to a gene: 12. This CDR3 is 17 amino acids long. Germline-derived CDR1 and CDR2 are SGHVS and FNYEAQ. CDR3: CASSSPPSGTGGHEQYF. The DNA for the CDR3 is TGTGCCAGCAGCTCACCTCCCTCCGGGACAGGGGGCCACGAGCAGTACTTC.

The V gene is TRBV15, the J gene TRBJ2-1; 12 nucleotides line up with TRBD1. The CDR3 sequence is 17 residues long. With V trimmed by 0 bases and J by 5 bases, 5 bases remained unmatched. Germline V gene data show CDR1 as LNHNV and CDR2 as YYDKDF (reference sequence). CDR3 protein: CATSRESGQGADNEQFF. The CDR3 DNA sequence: TGTGCCACCAGCAGAGAATCGGGACAGGGGGCCGACAATGAGCAGTTCTTC. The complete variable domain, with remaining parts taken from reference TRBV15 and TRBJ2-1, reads DAMVIQNPRYQVTQFGKPVTLSCSQTLNHNVMYWYQQKSSQAPKLLFHYYDKDFNNEADTPDNFQSRRPNTSFCFLDIRSPGLGDTAMYLCATSRESGQGADNEQFFGPGTRLTVL.

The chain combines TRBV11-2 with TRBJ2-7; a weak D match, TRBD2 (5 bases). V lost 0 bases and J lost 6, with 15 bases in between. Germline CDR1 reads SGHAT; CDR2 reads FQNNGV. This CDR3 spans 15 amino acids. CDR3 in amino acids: CASSLDGTPGVEQYF. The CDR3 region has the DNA TGTGCCAGCAGCTTAGACGGAACTCCCGGGGTCGAGCAGTACTTC.

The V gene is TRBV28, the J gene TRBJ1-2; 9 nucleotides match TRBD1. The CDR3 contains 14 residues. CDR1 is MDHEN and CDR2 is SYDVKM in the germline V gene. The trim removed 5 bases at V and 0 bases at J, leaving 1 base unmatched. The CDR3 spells CASSRDRANYGYTF. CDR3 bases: TGTGCCAGCAGTAGGGACAGGGCTAACTATGGCTACACCTTC.

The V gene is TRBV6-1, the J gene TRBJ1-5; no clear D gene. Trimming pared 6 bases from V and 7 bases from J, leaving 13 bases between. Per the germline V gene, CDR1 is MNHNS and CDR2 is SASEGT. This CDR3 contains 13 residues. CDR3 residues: CASRGDNRQPQHF. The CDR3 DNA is TGTGCCAGCAGAGGAGATAATCGCCAGCCCCAGCATTTT.